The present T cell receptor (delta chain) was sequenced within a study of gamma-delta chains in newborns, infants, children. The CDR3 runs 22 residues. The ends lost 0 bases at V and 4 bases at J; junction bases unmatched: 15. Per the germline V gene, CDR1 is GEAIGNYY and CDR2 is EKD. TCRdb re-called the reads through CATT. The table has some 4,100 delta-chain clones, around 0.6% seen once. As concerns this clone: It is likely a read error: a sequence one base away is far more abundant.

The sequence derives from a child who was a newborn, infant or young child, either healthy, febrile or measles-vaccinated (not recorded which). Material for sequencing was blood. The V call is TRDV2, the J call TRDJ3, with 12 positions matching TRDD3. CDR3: CACDTIWGIRRTAGWDTRQMFF. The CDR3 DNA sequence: TGTGCCTGTGACACCATCTGGGGGATACGCAGAACGGCTGGTTGGGACACCCGACAGATGTTTTTC.